The entry below describes one TCR beta chain. The CDR3 consists of 13 residues. Trimming took 3 bases from V and 2 from J, leaving 11 bases between them. CDR1 and CDR2 (germline): SQVTM, ANQGSEA. This entry comes from a study of identifying expanded T cells in peripheral blood. Sequencing used immunoSEQ multiplex PCR; TCRdb keeps in-frame clones, though not all of them. There are approximately 91,000 clones in the sample; around 88% occur only once, and 4% lies in the top ten. The receptor was derived from a person between 18 and 75 years old in good health. Sample: blood. The J gene is TRBJ2-7, the V gene TRBV29-1; D call uncertain. Written as DNA, the CDR3 is TGCAGCGTTGAGGACCCTACTGCCTACGAGCAGTACTTC. Translated, it gives CSVEDPTAYEQYF.